This T cell receptor (beta chain) was found in a study of beta chain features in type 1 diabetes. Study results and limitations: A PCR bias possibly favoring shorter templates would apply equally to patients and controls. At VDJ recombination sites, type 1 diabetes patients had fewer insertions and more deleted nucleotides.

Averaging approximately 0.11 L, one heparinised blood draw came from each individual donor. Purity exceeded 98% in all sorted populations. Sequencing targeted expressed TCRB transcripts, as all isolated RNA had been reverse transcribed. Generated by immunoSEQ multiplex PCR, the TCRdb table keeps only in-frame clones and is missing some. The sample consists of just over 600,000 clones, roughly 15% of them appearing once. CDR1 is SGHDN, CDR2 FVKESK, per germline. The CDR3 runs 15 residues. V was pared by 4 bases and J by 0 bases, with 13 bases between. This clone has a handful of counts. As yet, its antigen is unknown.

Input material: naive CD4+ T cells from blood. The sequence came from a man aged 18 to 30 in good health. The V gene is TRBV14, the J gene TRBJ2-7; tentative D call: TRBD2 (5 bases). CDR3 coding DNA: TGTGCCAGCAGCCCCCGGGGAGTACTCTCCTACGAGCAGTACTTC. This sequence encodes CASSPRGVLSYEQYF.